These 19 T cell receptor beta chains share one sample of origin, sequenced in a study of blood T cell repertoires in COVID-19. Data came from immunoSEQ multiplex PCR; TCRdb stores just in-frame clones and leaves some out. The top ten clones hold more than 15% of a sample with 97,000 or so clones, roughly 80% of them seen once. The sample taken for sequencing was peripheral blood. The source is a man aged 80 or over with acute or convalescent COVID-19.

In the case of this clone: The sample has other DNA sequences that encode this CDR3 too. The chain couples TRBV6-5 to TRBJ1-6; D gene unclear. Germline CDR1 MNHEY, CDR2 SVGAGI. CDR3 length: 16 residues. V lost 0 bases and J lost 0, with 6 bases in between. CDR3 loop: CASSYSRGSYNSPLHF. In DNA, the CDR3 is TGTGCCAGCAGTTACTCGCGCGGCTCCTATAATTCACCCCTCCACTTT.

The chain couples TRBV28 to TRBJ1-2; 9 bases agree with TRBD1. Germline lookup yields CDR1 MDHEN and CDR2 SYDVKM. V was clipped by 7 bases and J by 2 bases; unmatched bases: 11. CDR3 size: 16 residues. CDR3 in amino acids: CASISTGQGLNYGYTF. The CDR3 DNA reads TGTGCCAGCATATCCACGGGACAGGGTTTAAACTATGGCTACACCTTC.

This clone occurred a few times. This chain connects TRBV28 to TRBJ2-3; TRBD2 aligns across 11 bases. The CDR3 runs 14 residues. V shed 7 bases, J shed 7 bases, and the junction held 7 bases outside the gene matches. The germline CDR1 and CDR2 sequences are MDHEN and SYDVKM. The CDR3 protein is CASNPQTSGNTQYF. CDR3 bases: TGTGCCAGCAACCCCCAGACTAGCGGGAATACGCAGTATTTT.

V is TRBV19 and J is TRBJ2-3; 8 nucleotides agree with TRBD1. Trimming cost V 7 bases and J 0 bases; bases outside gene matches: 3. The CDR3 is made up of 14 amino acids. Germline CDR1 reads LNHDA; CDR2 reads SQIVND (reference sequence). CDR3 nucleotide sequence: TGTGCCAGTAACGCAGGGGGCAGCACAGATACGCAGTATTTT. Protein sequence: CASNAGGSTDTQYF.

The chain joins TRBV7-2 to TRBJ2-1; 10 bases agree with TRBD1. With 3 bases clipped from V and 10 bases from J, the junction kept 12 bases outside the gene matches. The CDR3 extends over 16 amino acids. The germline V gene encodes CDR1 SGHTA and CDR2 FQGNSA. The CDR3 here is CASSFRTGTGEGEQFF. CDR3 DNA sequence: TGTGCCAGCAGCTTTCGCACCGGGACAGGGGAAGGGGAGCAGTTCTTC.

The rearrangement links TRBV10-1 to TRBJ2-1, with 13 bases fitting TRBD2. Germline loops: CDR1 WNHNN, CDR2 SYGVQD (reference sequence). V dropped 8 bases and J dropped 12; count of bases not matched to a gene: 4. This CDR3 spans 12 amino acids. The chain's CDR3 is CASGTSGIGQFF. The CDR3 coding sequence is TGCGCCAGCGGGACTAGCGGGATAGGGCAGTTCTTC.

The chain has TRBV19 and TRBJ1-5, with 9 bases lining up with TRBD1. This CDR3 region has 16 residues. V lost 8 bases, J lost 9 bases, and 17 bases stayed unmatched. Germline CDR1 reads LNHDA; CDR2 reads SQIVND (reference sequence). The DNA of the CDR3 is TGTGCCAGTTCCGCAGGGACAGGGTTAGGATTGAGGCCCCAGCATTTT. As protein: CASSAGTGLGLRPQHF.

V gene TRBV30 combines with J gene TRBJ2-3; 13 bases align to TRBD2. CDR1 is GTSNPN and CDR2 is SVGIG in the germline V gene (reference sequence). V shed 8 bases and J 6 bases; nucleotides not matched to a gene: 11. The length of the CDR3 is 15 residues. CDR3 bases: TGTGCCGGCTCGGGACTAGCGGGACAAAGGGATACGCAGTATTTT. Encoded protein: CAGSGLAGQRDTQYF.

The rearrangement uses TRBV27 and TRBJ2-6, with D unresolved. Germline CDR1 and CDR2: MNHEY and SMNVEV (reference sequence). CDR3 length equals 16 residues. Trimming pared 7 bases from V and 0 bases from J, leaving 13 bases between. The CDR3 is CASTMRSYSGANVLTF. The CDR3 region has the DNA TGTGCCAGCACAATGCGGTCCTACTCTGGGGCCAACGTCCTGACTTTC.

V gene TRBV27 combines with J gene TRBJ2-7, with 7 bases identical to TRBD2. The CDR3 runs to 17 residues. Germline lookup yields CDR1 MNHEY and CDR2 SMNVEV (reference sequence). V lost 6 bases and J lost 7; bases outside the gene matches: 21. The CDR3 spells CASSPYTPGGGPGEQYF. CDR3 in DNA: TGTGCCAGCAGCCCCTATACTCCGGGCGGGGGACCTGGGGAGCAGTACTTC.

The chain uses TRBV7-6 and TRBJ2-3; perhaps TRBD1 as D (5 bases). This CDR3 has 16 amino acids. CDR1 is SGHVS and CDR2 is FNYEAQ in the germline V gene. V lost 5 bases and J 4 bases, leaving 19 bases between the germline ends. Here the CDR3 reads CASSGHLSPRADTQYF. Written as DNA, the CDR3 is TGTGCCAGCAGCGGACACCTCTCCCCTAGAGCAGATACGCAGTATTTT.

This clone has a handful of counts. This chain links TRBV7-9 with TRBJ2-2; D may be TRBD2 (5 bases). Germline-derived CDR1 and CDR2 are SEHNR and FQNEAQ (reference sequence). This CDR3 region has 14 residues. V was shortened by 4 bases and J by 2 bases, with 8 bases between the two germline ends. CDR3 nucleotide sequence: TGTGCCAGCAGCTCCCGACTAAACACCGGGGAGCTGTTTTTT. The encoded protein is CASSSRLNTGELFF.

The rearrangement uses TRBV18 and TRBJ1-1; the match to TRBD1 covers 12 bases. The CDR3 has 16 residues. Trimming removed 4 bases from V and 5 bases from J; junction bases left unmatched: 8. Germline loops: CDR1 KGHSH, CDR2 LQKENI. CDR3 DNA: TGTGCCAGCTCACTCCGGGACAGGGGGCGATGGACTGAAGCTTTCTTT. This gives the protein CASSLRDRGRWTEAFF.

This chain uses TRBV18 with TRBJ1-5, with 7 bases aligning to TRBD1. With V trimmed by 6 bases and J by 7 bases, 12 bases remained unmatched. The CDR3 contains 15 residues. CDR1 is KGHSH, CDR2 LQKENI, per germline. The CDR3 DNA follows: TGTGCCAGCTCGCAAAACCCGGGACAGAAACAGCCCCAGCATTTT. Its protein is CASSQNPGQKQPQHF.

The rearrangement links TRBV6-5 to TRBJ1-4; a weak D match, TRBD1 (6 bases). The V end lost 5 bases, the J end lost 8 bases, and 15 bases lay between the germline ends. CDR1 and CDR2 from the germline V gene are MNHEY and SVGAGI. This CDR3 region has 14 residues. CDR3 nucleotide sequence: TGTGCCAGCAGTCAGAGACAGGTGGGGGAAAAACTGTTTTTT. Translation gives CASSQRQVGEKLFF.

The chain uses TRBV19 and TRBJ2-1; 11 bases match TRBD2. Germline CDR1 reads LNHDA; CDR2 reads SQIVND (reference sequence). This CDR3 spans 15 amino acids. With 5 bases clipped from V and 4 bases from J, the junction kept 4 bases outside the gene matches. CDR3 residues: CASSGTSGPYNEQFF. The CDR3 DNA reads as TGTGCCAGTAGTGGGACTAGCGGTCCTTACAATGAGCAGTTCTTC.

This chain joins TRBV10-3 and TRBJ2-1; 9 bases are a match to TRBD2. The CDR3 consists of 14 residues. V lost 8 bases, J lost 2 bases, and 4 bases stayed unmatched. The germline V gene encodes CDR1 ENHRY and CDR2 SYGVKD. The CDR3, as DNA: TGTGCCATCGGGGCGGGAGGGCCCTACAATGAGCAGTTCTTC. This sequence encodes CAIGAGGPYNEQFF.

This clone appeared a single time. The V and J genes are TRBV28 and TRBJ2-1; a possible D gene is TRBD1 (5 bases). The CDR3 is 15 residues long. The germline V and J ends were trimmed by 6 bases and 8 bases, with 20 bases remaining between them. Germline loops: CDR1 MDHEN, CDR2 SYDVKM. CDR3 nucleotides: TGTGCCAGCAGCCCTCCCGACAGTCACGGCGATGAGCAGTTCTTC. Amino acids: CASSPPDSHGDEQFF.

This clone was observed many times. This chain connects TRBV7-9 to TRBJ1-3; D gene ambiguous. The germline V gene encodes CDR1 SEHNR and CDR2 FQNEAQ (reference sequence). The CDR3 spans 17 residues. V lost 2 bases and J lost 1, with 15 bases in between. CDR3 amino acids: CASSLRSGEWSGNTIYF. CDR3 nucleotide sequence: TGTGCCAGCAGCTTACGGTCTGGGGAGTGGTCTGGAAACACCATATATTTT.